This T cell receptor (beta chain) was retrieved from a study of blood T cell repertoires in COVID-19. Study information: T cells, B-cell-depleted T cells, or PBMCs provided the cDNA or gDNA that served as material.

CDR3 length equals 14 residues. CDR1 and CDR2 from the germline V gene are SGHNT and YYREEE (reference sequence). V shed 1 base and J 7 bases; nucleotides not matched to a gene: 6. As handled by the study authors: Using reference gene primer amplification, nucleated cell counts were estimated. Clones were read by immunoSEQ multiplex PCR, and TCRdb kept only the in-frame ones, dropping some. The V and J calls and the clone size are those of that table, but D and trimming were determined from the DNA. The sample includes under 350,000 clones, 65% to 90% of them seen just once. This chain uses TRBV5-4 with TRBJ1-2, with 8 bases identical to TRBD1. This sequence was found in a man younger than 40 who had recovered from COVID-19. Sequencing was carried out using PBMCs or T cells enriched from blood (not recorded which). The CDR3 loop is CASSLSDRGTGYTF. The CDR3 bases are TGTGCCAGCAGCTTGAGCGACAGGGGTACTGGCTACACCTTC.